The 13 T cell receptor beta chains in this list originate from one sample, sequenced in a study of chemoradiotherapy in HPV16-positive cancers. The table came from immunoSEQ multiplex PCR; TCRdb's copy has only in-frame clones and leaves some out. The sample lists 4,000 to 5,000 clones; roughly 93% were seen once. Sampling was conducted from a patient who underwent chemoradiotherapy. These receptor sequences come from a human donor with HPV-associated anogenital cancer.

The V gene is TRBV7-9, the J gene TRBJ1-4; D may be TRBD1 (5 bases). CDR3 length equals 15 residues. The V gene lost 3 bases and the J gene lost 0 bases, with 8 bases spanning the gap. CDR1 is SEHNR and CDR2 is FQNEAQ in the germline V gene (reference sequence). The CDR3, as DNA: TGTGCCAGCAGCTTGGGGGATTCAACTAATGAAAAACTGTTTTTT. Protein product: CASSLGDSTNEKLFF.

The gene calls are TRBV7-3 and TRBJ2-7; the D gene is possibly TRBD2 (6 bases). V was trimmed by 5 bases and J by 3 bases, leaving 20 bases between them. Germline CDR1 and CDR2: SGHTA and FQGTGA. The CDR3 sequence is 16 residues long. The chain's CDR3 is CASSALGLLNVYEQYF. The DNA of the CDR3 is TGTGCCAGCAGCGCCCTGGGACTTTTGAACGTCTACGAGCAGTACTTC.

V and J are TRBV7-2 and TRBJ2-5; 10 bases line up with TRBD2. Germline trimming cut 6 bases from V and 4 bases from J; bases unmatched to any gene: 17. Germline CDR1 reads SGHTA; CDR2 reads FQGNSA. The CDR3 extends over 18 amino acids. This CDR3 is CASSPLELAGEHPETQYF. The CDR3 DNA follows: TGTGCCAGCAGTCCCCTGGAGCTAGCGGGGGAGCACCCAGAGACCCAGTACTTC.

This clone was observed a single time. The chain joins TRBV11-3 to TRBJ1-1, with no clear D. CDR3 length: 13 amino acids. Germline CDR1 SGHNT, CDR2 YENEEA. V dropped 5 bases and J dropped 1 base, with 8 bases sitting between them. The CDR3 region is CASSPQPNTEAFF. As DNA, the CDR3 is TGTGCCAGCAGCCCCCAGCCGAACACTGAAGCTTTCTTT.

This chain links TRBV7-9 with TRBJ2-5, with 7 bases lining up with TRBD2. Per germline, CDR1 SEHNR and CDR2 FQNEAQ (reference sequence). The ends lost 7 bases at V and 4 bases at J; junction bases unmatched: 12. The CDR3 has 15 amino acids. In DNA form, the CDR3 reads TGTGCCAGCACCTCAGCGGGGACTGTAAGAGAGACCCAGTACTTC. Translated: CASTSAGTVRETQYF.

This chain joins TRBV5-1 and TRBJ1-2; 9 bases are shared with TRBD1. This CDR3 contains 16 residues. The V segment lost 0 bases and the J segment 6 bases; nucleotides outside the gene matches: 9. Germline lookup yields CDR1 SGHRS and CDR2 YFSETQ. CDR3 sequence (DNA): TGCGCCAGCAGCTTGGATACAGGGGGCGCAGGGCATGGCTACACCTTC. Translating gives CASSLDTGGAGHGYTF.

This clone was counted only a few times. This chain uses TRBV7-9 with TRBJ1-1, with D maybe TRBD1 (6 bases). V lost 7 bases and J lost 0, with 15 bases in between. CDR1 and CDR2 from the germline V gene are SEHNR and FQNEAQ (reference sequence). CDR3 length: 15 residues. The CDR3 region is CASTHRGAVNTEAFF. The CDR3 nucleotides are TGTGCCAGCACGCACCGGGGGGCGGTGAACACTGAAGCTTTCTTT.

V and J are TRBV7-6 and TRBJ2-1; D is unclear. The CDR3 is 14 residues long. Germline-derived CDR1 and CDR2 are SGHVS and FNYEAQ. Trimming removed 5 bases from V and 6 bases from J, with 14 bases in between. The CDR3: CASSTSPSGNEQFF. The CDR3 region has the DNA TGTGCCAGCAGCACCAGCCCCTCCGGCAATGAGCAGTTCTTC.

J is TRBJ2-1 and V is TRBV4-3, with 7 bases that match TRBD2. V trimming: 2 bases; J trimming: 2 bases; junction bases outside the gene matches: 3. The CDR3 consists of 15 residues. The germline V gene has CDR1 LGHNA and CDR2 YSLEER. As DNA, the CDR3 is TGCGCCAGCAGCCAATTTGGGGGGGCCTACAATGAGCAGTTCTTC. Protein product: CASSQFGGAYNEQFF.

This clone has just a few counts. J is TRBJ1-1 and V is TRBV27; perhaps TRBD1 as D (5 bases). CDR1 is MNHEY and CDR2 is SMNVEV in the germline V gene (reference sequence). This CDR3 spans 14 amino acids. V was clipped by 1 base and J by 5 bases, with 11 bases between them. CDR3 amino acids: CASSLLQEGTEAFF. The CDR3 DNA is TGTGCCAGCAGTTTATTACAGGAGGGGACTGAAGCTTTCTTT.

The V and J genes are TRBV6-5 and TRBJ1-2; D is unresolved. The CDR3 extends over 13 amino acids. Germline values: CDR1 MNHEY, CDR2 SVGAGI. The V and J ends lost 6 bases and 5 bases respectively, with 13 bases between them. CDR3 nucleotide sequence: TGTGCCAGCAGCTCCGAGCGATATTATGGCTACACCTTC. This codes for CASSSERYYGYTF.

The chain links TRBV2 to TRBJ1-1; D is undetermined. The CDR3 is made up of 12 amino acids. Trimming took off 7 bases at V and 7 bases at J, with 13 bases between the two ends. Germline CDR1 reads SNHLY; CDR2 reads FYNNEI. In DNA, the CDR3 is TGTGCCAGCAATGGGCAGAAAGTTGAAGCTTTCTTT. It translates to CASNGQKVEAFF.

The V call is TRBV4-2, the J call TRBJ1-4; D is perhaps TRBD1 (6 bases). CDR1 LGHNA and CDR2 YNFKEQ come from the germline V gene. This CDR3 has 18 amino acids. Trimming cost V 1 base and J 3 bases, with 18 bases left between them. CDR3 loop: CASSQVRFGGPSNEKLFF. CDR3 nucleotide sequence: TGTGCCAGCAGCCAAGTTCGCTTCGGGGGGCCTTCTAATGAAAAACTGTTTTTT.